The clone carrying this T cell receptor beta chain showed up many times. The antigen is not known. Every TCR cDNA molecule carried a tag that served as a unique molecular identifier. TCRdb reanalysed the 5' RACE reads using MiXCR and keeps one entry per CDR3 protein. The top ten hold roughly 9.9% of the sample, which has 20,000 to 25,000 distinct CDR3 sequences, under 5.5% seen once. The V gene end was trimmed by 7 bases and the J gene end by 5 bases; junction bases not matched to a gene: 10. The germline V gene encodes CDR1 LGHDT and CDR2 YNNKEL (reference sequence). This CDR3 region has 15 residues. The sample originates from a study of spatial heterogeneity in lung cancer. Findings and caveats of the study: Expanded alpha and beta TCR counts within tumors tracked tumor mutation counts.

Time point given: sample taken at primary tumor resection. Samples came from 70 to 80 TRACERx patients with untreated early-stage lung cancer. The material sequenced was lung tumor tissue, taken at surgery. The gene calls are TRBV3-1 and TRBJ2-3, with 9 bases identical to TRBD2. This TCR was recovered from a male donor with early-stage non-small cell lung cancer. The CDR3 DNA sequence: TGTGCCAGCACCCGGGGGGCTAGCGGGGTAGATACGCAGTATTTT. Amino acid sequence: CASTRGASGVDTQYF.